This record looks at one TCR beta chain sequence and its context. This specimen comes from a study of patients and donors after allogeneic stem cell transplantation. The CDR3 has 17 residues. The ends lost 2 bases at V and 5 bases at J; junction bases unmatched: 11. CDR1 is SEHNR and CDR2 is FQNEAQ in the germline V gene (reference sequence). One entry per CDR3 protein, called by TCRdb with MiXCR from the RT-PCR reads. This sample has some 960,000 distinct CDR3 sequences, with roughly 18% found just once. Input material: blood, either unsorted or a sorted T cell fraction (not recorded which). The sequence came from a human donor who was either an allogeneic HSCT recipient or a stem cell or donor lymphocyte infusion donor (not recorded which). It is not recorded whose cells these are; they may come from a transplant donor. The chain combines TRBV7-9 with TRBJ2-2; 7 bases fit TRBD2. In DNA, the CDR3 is TGTGCCAGCAGCTTATTGGGTAGCGGGTCTCAGACCGGGGAGCTGTTTTTT. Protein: CASSLLGSGSQTGELFF.